The rows below give T cell receptor beta chains drawn from one sample of a study of technical replicates of blood from a handful of donors. Method: immunoSEQ multiplex PCR; TCRdb's copy keeps in-frame clones and lacks some. The repertoire includes over 55,000 clones, around 87% of them detected once, and roughly 5% sits in the top ten. Sequencing used PBMCs. These receptors were obtained from a human donor in good health. Some clones in this sample may be carry-over from other donors' samples. Each CDR3 is given without its conserved first and last residue.

J: TRBJ2-3; V: TRBV6-4; CDR3: ASSDSSGGTDTQY
J: TRBJ1-1; V: TRBV5-5; CDR3: ASSPDRGTEAF
J: TRBJ2-7; V: TRBV2; CDR3: ASSVLVLEQY
J: TRBJ2-5; V: TRBV11-1; CDR3: ASSLGAASGGARETQY
J: TRBJ2-5; V: TRBV7-9; CDR3: ASSSGTGPIETQY
J: TRBJ1-1; V: TRBV6-6; CDR3: ASSTGDRRAF
J: TRBJ2-6; V: TRBV29-1; CDR3: SVKTQTGWRTGANVLT
J: TRBJ2-3; V: TRBV7-2; CDR3: ASSISGTSISDTQY
J: TRBJ1-1; V: TRBV10-3; CDR3: ATRDRLKDEAF
J: TRBJ2-2; V: TRBV11-3; CDR3: ASSRRTDLAGELF
J: TRBJ1-2; V: TRBV19; CDR3: ASSTLVGGRGYGYT
J: TRBJ2-2; V: TRBV6-5; CDR3: ASGYYGGPTGELF
J: TRBJ2-1; V: TRBV6-1; CDR3: ASSALAGGVNEQF
J: TRBJ1-2; V: TRBV7-9; CDR3: ASSLRGQTYGYT
J: TRBJ2-5; V: TRBV27; CDR3: ASSFLGKIQGQEETQY
J: TRBJ2-5; V: TRBV18; CDR3: ASSRTGHQETQY
J: TRBJ2-3; V: TRBV5-1; CDR3: ASSKLAGGPDTQY
J: TRBJ2-7; V: TRBV7-3; CDR3: ASSPSGVGEQY
J: TRBJ1-4; V: TRBV19; CDR3: ASNRDRGVEKLF
J: TRBJ1-2; V: TRBV6-1; CDR3: ASSVSGGTDGYT
J: TRBJ2-7; V: TRBV6-1; CDR3: ASSDRFYEQY
J: TRBJ1-2; V: TRBV5-4; CDR3: ASSLSGNRYGYT
J: TRBJ1-4; V: TRBV9; CDR3: ASSATGWEDEKLF
J: TRBJ2-3; V: TRBV2; CDR3: ASQWGRSGTDTQY
J: TRBJ1-1; V: TRBV29-1; CDR3: SVKGGAEAF
J: TRBJ1-4; V: TRBV7-9; CDR3: ASSLVGARNEKLF
J: TRBJ2-2; V: TRBV7-9; CDR3: ASSLTAGDTGELF
J: TRBJ1-5; V: TRBV7-4; CDR3: ASSLLVRRDRAGTQPQH
J: TRBJ2-1; V: TRBV2; CDR3: ASSSLLAGGYNEQF
J: TRBJ2-2; V: TRBV7-3; CDR3: ASSNPGLGGGELF
J: TRBJ2-1; V: TRBV27; CDR3: ASSWASYNEQF
J: TRBJ2-7; V: TRBV15; CDR3: ATSRDFGYEQY
J: TRBJ2-1; V: TRBV11-2; CDR3: ASSPTGGRGEQF
J: TRBJ1-5; V: TRBV19; CDR3: ASTLGGFNQPQH
J: TRBJ1-4; V: TRBV9; CDR3: ASSPRQVITEKLF
J: TRBJ2-7; V: TRBV2; CDR3: ASSTGTSLGEQY
J: TRBJ2-3; V: TRBV5-4; CDR3: ASSLDGGSGTDTQY
J: TRBJ2-1; V: TRBV7-7; CDR3: ASSWDRETEQF
J: TRBJ1-1; V: TRBV29-1; CDR3: SFDRGGTEAF
J: TRBJ2-1; V: TRBV4-1; CDR3: ASSPPHRGESYNEQF
J: TRBJ2-5; V: TRBV5-1; CDR3: ASMKTSGMSETQY
J: TRBJ1-2; V: TRBV2; CDR3: ASSAGQFYGYT
J: TRBJ1-5; V: TRBV29-1; CDR3: SVAGGDGNQPQH
J: TRBJ2-1; V: TRBV9; CDR3: ASSVVGGPYNEQF